One and the same sample provided the 21 T cell receptor beta chains below, sequenced in a study of T-cell reconstitution after alpha-beta-depleted transplantation in children. Unique molecular identifiers were built into the TCRbeta library. TCRdb ran MiXCR on the PCR reads and lists one entry per CDR3 protein. The sample has about 610,000 distinct CDR3 sequences, 10% to 13% seen once. The sample in question was PBMCs from the stem cell graft donor, obtained from the stem cell graft. Receptors were obtained from a human donor who donated a stem cell graft to a child with acute myeloid leukemia.

This clonotype was picked up a small number of times. The chain joins TRBV9 to TRBJ2-1; 9 bases fit TRBD2. V trimming: 4 bases; J trimming: 12 bases; junction bases outside the gene matches: 11. The CDR3 has 14 amino acids. Germline V gene sequence: CDR1 SGDLS, CDR2 YYNGEE. DNA of the CDR3: TGTGCCAGCAGCCCGGTAGCGGGAGCCCCGGGGCAGTTCTTC. This encodes CASSPVAGAPGQFF.

This chain joins TRBV28 and TRBJ2-7, with TRBD1 as a possible D gene (6 bases). The CDR3 sequence is 14 residues long. V was clipped by 7 bases and J by 3 bases, with 16 bases between them. CDR1 is MDHEN, CDR2 SYDVKM, per germline. This chain's CDR3 is CASKQQGAGYEQYF. CDR3 sequence (DNA): TGTGCCAGCAAACAACAGGGAGCTGGCTACGAGCAGTACTTC.

This clonotype has a handful of counts. The genes are TRBV6-1 and TRBJ2-7; 10 bases are a match to TRBD1. Germline V lookup: CDR1 MNHNS, CDR2 SASEGT. There are 14 residues in the CDR3. The V segment lost 10 bases and the J segment 3 bases; nucleotides outside the gene matches: 9. The CDR3 here is CATTTGQGLYEQYF. DNA of the CDR3: TGTGCCACCACCACGGGACAGGGGCTCTACGAGCAGTACTTC.

For this clonotype: Just one base apart from a much larger clone, this may be a read error. V and J are TRBV12-3 or TRBV12-4 and TRBJ2-7, with D possibly matching TRBD2 (5 bases). The CDR3 runs to 13 residues. For the CDR3, the DNA is TGTGCCACCCAGCCCGTGGGAGCTGGCGAGCTGTACTTC. Protein sequence: CATQPVGAGELYF.

There are a few counts of this clonotype. This rearrangement joins TRBV20-1 to TRBJ2-1; TRBD2 matches 8 bases. CDR1 and CDR2 (germline): DFQATT, SNEGSKA (reference sequence). This CDR3 contains 15 residues. J was trimmed by 7 bases and V by 0 bases; bases with no gene match: 8. CDR3 protein: CSARELTSATNEQFF. Here the CDR3 DNA reads TGCAGTGCTAGAGAATTGACTAGCGCCACGAATGAGCAGTTCTTC.

In its sample, this clonotype was seen a few times. V and J are TRBV5-1 and TRBJ1-3; no clear D. The germline V gene has CDR1 SGHRS and CDR2 YFSETQ. V was pared by 3 bases and J by 0 bases, with 7 bases between. The CDR3 is 14 amino acids. This chain's CDR3 is CASSSGSSGNTIYF. The CDR3, as DNA: TGCGCCAGCAGCTCTGGAAGCTCTGGAAACACCATATATTTT.

In its sample, this clonotype was seen a few times. The gene calls are TRBV28 and TRBJ2-2; 12 nucleotides line up with TRBD2. CDR3 length: 19 residues. The junction had 9 bases not matched to a gene; V was cut back by 4 bases and J by 0 bases. CDR1 is MDHEN and CDR2 is SYDVKM in the germline V gene. The CDR3 protein is CASSSLGTSGPANTGELFF. The DNA of the CDR3 is TGTGCCAGCAGTTCCCTGGGGACTAGCGGGCCAGCGAACACCGGGGAGCTGTTTTTT.

Points on this clonotype: Because the CDR3 is missing its conserved closing phenylalanine or tryptophan, this is likely a read error. V usage is TRBV29-1 and J usage is TRBJ2-7, with D unclear. The V and J ends lost 4 bases and 2 bases respectively, with 12 bases between them. Germline lookup yields CDR1 SQVTM and CDR2 ANQGSEA. The CDR3 consists of 13 residues. The CDR3 sequence is CSVVADKTYEQYC. In DNA, the CDR3 is TGCAGCGTTGTGGCAGACAAAACCTACGAGCAGTACTGC.

This clonotype was seen many times. The chain recombines TRBV10-3 with TRBJ2-7; D might be TRBD1 (6 bases). The V end lost 0 bases, the J end lost 5 bases, and 8 bases lay between the germline ends. The CDR3 is 13 residues long. Germline V gene lookup returns CDR1 ENHRY and CDR2 SYGVKD. The CDR3 coding sequence is TGTGCCATCAGTGAGTCACAGGGCCACGAGCAGTACTTC. This translates into CAISESQGHEQYF.

This clonotype has ten or more counts. The chain recombines TRBV21-1 with TRBJ2-1; the table calls TRBD1, which could not be checked here. TRBV21-1 corresponds to a pseudogene. The CDR3 is 17 amino acids. Here the CDR3 reads CASSNLTPGRGYNEQFF. The CDR3 DNA is TGTGCCAGCAGCAATCTTACACCGGGACGGGGTTACAATGAGCAGTTCTTC.

This clonotype was picked up many times. The V and J genes are TRBV20-1 and TRBJ2-1, with 11 bases aligning to TRBD2. This CDR3 contains 16 residues. Per the germline V gene, CDR1 is DFQATT and CDR2 is SNEGSKA (reference sequence). Losses at the gene ends were 7 bases for V and 0 bases for J; bases not matched to a gene: 8. The CDR3 sequence is CSVVSGRGRSYNEQFF. DNA of the CDR3: TGCAGTGTGGTTAGCGGGAGGGGTCGCTCCTACAATGAGCAGTTCTTC.

This clonotype was picked up a small number of times. The chain recombines TRBV20-1 with TRBJ2-2, with D unclear. Trimming pared 0 bases from V and 8 bases from J, leaving 16 bases between. The germline gives CDR1 DFQATT, CDR2 SNEGSKA (reference sequence). This CDR3 is built from 15 residues. The CDR3 sequence: CSARERAVLYGELFF. The DNA for the CDR3 is TGCAGTGCTAGAGAAAGGGCAGTTCTTTATGGGGAGCTGTTTTTT.

V is TRBV15 and J is TRBJ1-1; maybe TRBD1 (6 bases). Germline assignment: CDR1 LNHNV and CDR2 YYDKDF (reference sequence). V was shortened by 0 bases and J by 0 bases, with 8 bases between the two germline ends. The CDR3 runs to 15 residues. The CDR3 nucleotides read TGTGCCACCAGCAGAGATGGGGGCTTGAACACTGAAGCTTTCTTT. Translated: CATSRDGGLNTEAFF.

This sequence joins TRBV29-1 and TRBJ2-7, with a possible D match to TRBD2 (7 bases). With 4 bases removed from V and 5 bases from J, the gap between germline ends came to 21 bases. The V gene's germline CDR1 is SQVTM and CDR2 ANQGSEA. The CDR3 consists of 15 residues. In DNA form, the CDR3 reads TGCAGCGTTGGGGAGGGGGGGACTACGGACGACGAGCAGTACTTC. Translation gives CSVGEGGTTDDEQYF.

This clonotype occurred many times. This chain joins TRBV3-1 and TRBJ1-3; possible D gene TRBD1, 5 bases. V was clipped by 4 bases and J by 2 bases, with 9 bases between them. This CDR3 contains 14 residues. Looked up from germline, CDR1 is LGHDT and CDR2 is YNNKEL (reference sequence). CDR3 DNA sequence: TGTGCCAGCAGCCCCTGGGGGACTGGAAACACCATATATTTT. Its protein is CASSPWGTGNTIYF.

The chain has TRBV6-2 or TRBV6-3 and TRBJ2-5; either TRBD1 or TRBD2 may supply D (5 bases each). V shed 8 bases and J shed 2 bases, with 9 bases lying between them. The V gene's germline CDR1 is MNHEY and CDR2 SVGEGT. This CDR3 region has 12 residues. CDR3 in amino acids: CASGTTQETQYF. Written as DNA, the CDR3 is TGTGCCAGCGGGACGACACAAGAGACCCAGTACTTC.

This clonotype occurred many times. The chain recombines TRBV7-2 with TRBJ2-7; TRBD2 matches at 11 bases. The V and J ends lost 5 bases and 1 base, in that order; junction bases with no gene match: 7. Germline V gene data show CDR1 as SGHTA and CDR2 as FQGNSA. There are 16 residues in the CDR3. CDR3 bases: TGTGCCAGCAGCCTATGGACTAGCGGGTCTTCCTACGAGCAGTACTTC. This encodes CASSLWTSGSSYEQYF.

This rearrangement joins TRBV3-1 to TRBJ1-5; D remains ambiguous. V lost 2 bases and J 5 bases, leaving 7 bases between the germline ends. Germline loops: CDR1 LGHDT, CDR2 YNNKEL (reference sequence). The CDR3 is 13 residues long. The CDR3, as DNA: TGTGCCAGCAGCCAACGTCGAGATCAGCCCCAGCATTTT. Translating gives CASSQRRDQPQHF. The full variable domain, rest sourced from reference TRBV3-1 and TRBJ1-5, is DTAVSQTPKYLVTQMGNDKSIKCEQNLGHDTMYWYKQDSKKFLKIMFSYNNKELIINETVPNRFSPKSPDKAHLNLHINSLELGDSAVYFCASSQRRDQPQHFGDGTRLSIL.

This clonotype was detected only a few times. The chain couples TRBV6-2 or TRBV6-3 to TRBJ2-1, with TRBD2 matching 8 bases. Trimming at V came to 5 bases and at J to 7 bases, leaving 7 bases not matched to a gene. The germline V gene has CDR1 MNHEY and CDR2 SVGEGT. This CDR3 region has 14 residues. CDR3 sequence reads: CASSPTGLGNEQFF. As DNA, the CDR3 is TGTGCCAGCAGTCCTACGGGACTAGGGAATGAGCAGTTCTTC.

The rearrangement uses TRBV29-1 and TRBJ2-3; D may be TRBD1 or TRBD2 (5 bases each). Trimming removed 1 base at V and 7 bases at J, with 21 bases between. This CDR3 is built from 16 residues. Germline-derived CDR1 and CDR2 are SQVTM and ANQGSEA. CDR3 protein: CSVEGLVQGEQNTQYF. The DNA of the CDR3 is TGCAGCGTTGAAGGGTTAGTCCAAGGGGAGCAAAATACGCAGTATTTT.

V usage is TRBV6-5 and J usage is TRBJ2-1, with 8 bases that match TRBD2. This CDR3 region has 13 residues. Germline CDR1 MNHEY, CDR2 SVGAGI. Trimming took 6 bases from V and 8 from J; bases not matched to a gene: 6. CDR3 sequence reads: CASRLGLAYEQFF. In DNA form, the CDR3 reads TGTGCCAGCAGACTCGGACTAGCCTATGAGCAGTTCTTC.